One sample yielded the 10 T cell receptor beta chains listed below, sequenced in a study of blood T cell repertoires in COVID-19. Measured with immunoSEQ multiplex PCR; TCRdb has only the in-frame clones, and not every one. The table lists around 65,000 clones, roughly 81% of them singletons. Source material: peripheral blood. These receptors all stem from an elderly man with acute or convalescent COVID-19.

This clone turned up a few times. V and J are TRBV3-1 (or the pseudogene TRBV3-2) and TRBJ2-7; D might be TRBD2 (6 bases). This CDR3 contains 13 residues. V lost 1 base, J lost 5 bases, and 9 bases lay in between. Germline lookup yields CDR1 LGHDT and CDR2 YNNKEL (reference sequence). The CDR3 nucleotides read TGTGCCAGCAGCCAAGTGTGGGGGGACGAGCAGTACTTC. This encodes CASSQVWGDEQYF.

The chain combines TRBV19 with TRBJ1-5; tentative D call: TRBD1 (6 bases). From germline, CDR1 is LNHDA and CDR2 SQIVND (reference sequence). V was clipped by 3 bases and J by 5 bases, with 14 bases between them. The CDR3 totals 15 residues. In DNA form, the CDR3 reads TGTGCCAGTAGTATCGTCGACAGGTTTGATCAGCCCCAGCATTTT. Its protein is CASSIVDRFDQPQHF.

The J gene is TRBJ2-2, the V gene TRBV24-1; 8 bases align to TRBD1. The CDR3 is made up of 15 amino acids. Germline CDR1 and CDR2: KGHDR and SFDVKD. After removal of 3 bases from V and 7 bases from J, the junction contained 6 bases not matched to a gene. The CDR3 region is CATSDPGQGDGELFF. The CDR3 bases are TGTGCCACCAGTGATCCCGGACAGGGAGACGGGGAGCTGTTTTTT.

J is TRBJ1-4 and V is TRBV11-2; TRBD1 aligns across 7 bases. The V gene's germline CDR1 is SGHAT and CDR2 FQNNGV. The junction had 2 bases not matched to a gene; V was cut back by 4 bases and J by 0 bases. This CDR3 spans 15 amino acids. Written as DNA, the CDR3 is TGTGCCAGCAGCTGGGGGACAGCAACTAATGAAAAACTGTTTTTT. This gives the protein CASSWGTATNEKLFF.

This chain uses TRBV11-2 with TRBJ2-1, with D maybe TRBD2 (6 bases). CDR1 and CDR2 from the germline V gene are SGHAT and FQNNGV. CDR3 size: 15 residues. The V gene lost 6 bases and the J gene lost 10 bases, with 22 bases spanning the gap. The CDR3 protein is CASRDRRTNPKEQFF. DNA for the CDR3: TGTGCCAGCAGAGACCGAAGGACTAACCCTAAGGAGCAGTTCTTC.

V gene TRBV19 combines with J gene TRBJ1-1; 9 bases are shared with TRBD1. Germline V gives CDR1 LNHDA, CDR2 SQIVND (reference sequence). This CDR3 contains 13 residues. The J segment lost 6 bases and the V segment lost 7 bases, leaving 6 bases of the junction unmatched. The CDR3, as DNA: TGTGCCAGTATCGATTGGGACAGGGCTGAAGCTTTCTTT. Translating gives CASIDWDRAEAFF.

The gene calls are TRBV30 and TRBJ1-2, with no clear D. The CDR3 extends over 11 amino acids. V shed 1 base and J shed 2 bases, with 2 bases lying between them. CDR1 and CDR2 (germline): GTSNPN, SVGIG (reference sequence). CDR3 sequence: CAWSANYGYTF. The DNA of the CDR3 is TGTGCCTGGAGTGCGAACTATGGCTACACCTTC. Full variable domain (rest looked up from reference TRBV30 and TRBJ1-2): SQTIHQWPATLVQPVGSPLSLECTVEGTSNPNLYWYRQAAGRGLQLLFYSVGIGQISSEVPQNLSASRPQDRQFILSSKKLLLSDSGFYLCAWSANYGYTFGSGTRLTVV.

J is TRBJ1-1 and V is TRBV7-9; D gene uncertain. The length of the CDR3 is 15 residues. V lost 5 bases and J lost 7, with 20 bases in between. Germline loops: CDR1 SEHNR, CDR2 FQNEAQ (reference sequence). DNA for the CDR3: TGTGCCAGCAGCCCGGAAGTGGGCAGGTCTCGTGAAGCTTTCTTT. Protein: CASSPEVGRSREAFF.

The V call is TRBV6-1, the J call TRBJ2-7; D is ambiguous. CDR1 is MNHNS and CDR2 is SASEGT in the germline V gene. The CDR3 extends over 13 amino acids. V lost 3 bases and J 3 bases, leaving 9 bases between the germline ends. The CDR3 protein is CASSEGYLYEQYF. The CDR3 nucleotides are TGTGCCAGCAGTGAGGGCTACCTCTACGAGCAGTACTTC.

V gene TRBV11-2 combines with J gene TRBJ2-3; unclear D gene. This CDR3 has 16 amino acids. Per the germline V gene, CDR1 is SGHAT and CDR2 is FQNNGV. Trimming pared 0 bases from V and 0 bases from J, leaving 10 bases between. This CDR3 is CASSLEPDLSTDTQYF. The DNA for the CDR3 is TGTGCCAGCAGCTTAGAACCTGACTTGAGCACAGATACGCAGTATTTT.